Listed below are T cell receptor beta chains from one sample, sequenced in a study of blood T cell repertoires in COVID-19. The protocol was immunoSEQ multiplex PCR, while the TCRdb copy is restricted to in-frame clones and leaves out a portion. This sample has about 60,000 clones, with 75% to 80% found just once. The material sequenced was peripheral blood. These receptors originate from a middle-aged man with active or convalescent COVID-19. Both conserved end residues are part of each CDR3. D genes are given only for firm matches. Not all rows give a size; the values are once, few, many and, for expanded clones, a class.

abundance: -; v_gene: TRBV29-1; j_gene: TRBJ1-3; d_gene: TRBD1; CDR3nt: TGCAGCGTCACCCCGGGACAGGGAGCTGGAAACACCATATATTTT; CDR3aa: CSVTPGQGAGNTIYF
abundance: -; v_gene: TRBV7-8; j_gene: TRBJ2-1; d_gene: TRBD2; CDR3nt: TGTGCCAGCAGCTTAGCCGGCGGGAGGACTTCTGAGCAGTTCTTC; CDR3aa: CASSLAGGRTSEQFF
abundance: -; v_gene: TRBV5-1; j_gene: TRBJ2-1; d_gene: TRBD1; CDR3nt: TGCGCCAGCAGCTATACTACAGGGGGCCGTTCCTACAATGAGCAGTTCTTC; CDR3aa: CASSYTTGGRSYNEQFF
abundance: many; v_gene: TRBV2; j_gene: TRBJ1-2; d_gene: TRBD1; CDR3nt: TGTGCCAGCAGCCCTTCGACAGGGGGCTCATACTATGGCTACACCTTC; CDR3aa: CASSPSTGGSYYGYTF
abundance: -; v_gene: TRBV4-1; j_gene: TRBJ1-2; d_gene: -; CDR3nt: TGCGCCAGCAGCCAGACGGCGGGCGATGGCTACACCTTC; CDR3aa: CASSQTAGDGYTF
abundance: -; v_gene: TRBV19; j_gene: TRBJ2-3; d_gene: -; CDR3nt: TGTGCCAGTAGTATGGAGATCGGCACAGATACGCAGTATTTT; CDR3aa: CASSMEIGTDTQYF
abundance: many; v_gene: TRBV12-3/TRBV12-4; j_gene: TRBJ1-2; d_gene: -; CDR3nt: TGTGCCAGCAGGGATCAGGGTTTCCGGGGCTACACCTTC; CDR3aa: CASRDQGFRGYTF
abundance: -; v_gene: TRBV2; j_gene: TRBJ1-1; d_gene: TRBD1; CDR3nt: TGTGCCAGCAAACAGGGGACATTATTTGAAGCTTTCTTT; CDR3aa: CASKQGTLFEAFF
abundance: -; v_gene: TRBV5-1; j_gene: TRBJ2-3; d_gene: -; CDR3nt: TGCGCCAGCAGCTTGGGAAGCCTCACAGATACGCAGTATTTT; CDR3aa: CASSLGSLTDTQYF
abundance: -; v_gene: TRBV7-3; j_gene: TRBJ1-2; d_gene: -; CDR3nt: TGTGCCAGCAGCCCCTCGGGAAACTATGGCTACACCTTC; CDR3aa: CASSPSGNYGYTF
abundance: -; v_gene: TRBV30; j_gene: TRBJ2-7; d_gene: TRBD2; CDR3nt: TGTGCCTGGACTAGCGGGTCGCCGCCCTACGAGCAGTACTTC; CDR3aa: CAWTSGSPPYEQYF
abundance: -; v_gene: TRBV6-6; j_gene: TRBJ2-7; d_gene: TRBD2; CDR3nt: TGTGCCAGCAGTTACTCCAGCGGGGGCGATCTGTACTTC; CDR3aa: CASSYSSGGDLYF
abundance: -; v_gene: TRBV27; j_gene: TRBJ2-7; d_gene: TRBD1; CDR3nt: TGTGCCAGCAGCACTCGACAGGGGGCCTACGAGCAGTACTTC; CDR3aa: CASSTRQGAYEQYF
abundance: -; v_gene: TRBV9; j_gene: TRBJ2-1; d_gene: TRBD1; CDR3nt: TGTGCCAGCACAATTAACCAGGGGGATTTGGATGAGCAGTTCTTC; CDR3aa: CASTINQGDLDEQFF
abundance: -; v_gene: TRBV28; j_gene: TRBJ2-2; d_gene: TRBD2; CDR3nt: TGTGCCAGCAGTTTAGTTGGGCTTATCGGGACTAGCGGGATCGGGGAGCTGTTTTTT; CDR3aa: CASSLVGLIGTSGIGELFF
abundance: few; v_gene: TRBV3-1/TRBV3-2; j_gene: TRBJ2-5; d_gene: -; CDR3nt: TGTGCCAGCAGCCAGGGACAAGGCTCGGGGACCCAGTACTTC; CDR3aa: CASSQGQGSGTQYF
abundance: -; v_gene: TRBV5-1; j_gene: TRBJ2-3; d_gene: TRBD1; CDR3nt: TGCGCCAGCAGCACGGGACAGACCAGCACAGATACGCAGTATTTT; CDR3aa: CASSTGQTSTDTQYF
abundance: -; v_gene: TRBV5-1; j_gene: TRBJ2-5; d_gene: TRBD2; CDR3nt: TGCGCCAGCAGCGAAATAGCGGGGTTGGAGACCCAGTACTTC; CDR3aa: CASSEIAGLETQYF
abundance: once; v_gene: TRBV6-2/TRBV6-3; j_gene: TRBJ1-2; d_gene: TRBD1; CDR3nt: TGTGCCAGCAGCCGACAGGGATATGGCTACACCTTC; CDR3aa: CASSRQGYGYTF
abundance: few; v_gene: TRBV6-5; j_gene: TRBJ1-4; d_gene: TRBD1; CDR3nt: TGTGCCAGCAGTCGGACAGGGCTTAATAATGAAAAACTGTTTTTT; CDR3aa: CASSRTGLNNEKLFF
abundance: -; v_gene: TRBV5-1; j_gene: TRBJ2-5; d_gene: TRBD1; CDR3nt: TGCGCCAGCAGCTTAGGGACAGGGTACTCAGAGACCCAGTACTTC; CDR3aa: CASSLGTGYSETQYF
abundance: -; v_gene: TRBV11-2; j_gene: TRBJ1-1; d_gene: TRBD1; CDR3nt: TGTGCCAGCAGCTTACAGGGGACAGGGAACACTGAAGCTTTCTTT; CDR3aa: CASSLQGTGNTEAFF
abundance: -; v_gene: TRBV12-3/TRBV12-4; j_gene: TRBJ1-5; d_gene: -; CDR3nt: TGTGCCAGCAGGGGGGGAGGGATGGAGCCCCAGCATTTT; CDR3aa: CASRGGGMEPQHF
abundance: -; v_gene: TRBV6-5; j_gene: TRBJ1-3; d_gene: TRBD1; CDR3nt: TGTGCCAGCAGTTTCGAGACAGGGGGAAACACCATATATTTT; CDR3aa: CASSFETGGNTIYF
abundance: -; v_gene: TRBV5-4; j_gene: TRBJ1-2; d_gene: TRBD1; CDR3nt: TGTGCCAGCAGCCGGGACAGCCTCCCAGGCTACACCTTC; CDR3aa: CASSRDSLPGYTF
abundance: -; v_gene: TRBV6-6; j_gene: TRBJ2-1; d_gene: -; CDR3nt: TGTGCCAGCAGTTACTCGAGGGTTTACAATGAGCAGTTCTTC; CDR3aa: CASSYSRVYNEQFF
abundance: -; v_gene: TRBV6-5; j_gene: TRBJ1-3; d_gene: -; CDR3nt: TGTGCCAGCGAATCAGGGGTCATCTCTGGAAACACCATATATTTT; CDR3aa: CASESGVISGNTIYF
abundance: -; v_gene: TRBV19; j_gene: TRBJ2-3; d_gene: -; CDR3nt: TGTGCCAGTAGTACCGACAGAGATACGCAGTATTTT; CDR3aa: CASSTDRDTQYF
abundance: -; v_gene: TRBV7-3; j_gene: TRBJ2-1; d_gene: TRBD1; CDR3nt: TGTGCCAGCAGCCCTAACCCCGGGACAGGGGGCTACAATGAGCAGTTCTTC; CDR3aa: CASSPNPGTGGYNEQFF